The 30 T cell receptor beta chains presented below share a single source sample, sequenced in a study of blood T cell repertoires in COVID-19. TCRdb's table, derived via immunoSEQ multiplex PCR, lists solely in-frame clones and lacks some. The table has some 44,000 clones, roughly 86% seen once. The sequenced sample consisted of peripheral blood. Every receptor here comes from a man in his sixties with active COVID-19.

In its sample, this clone was seen a few times. Other DNA sequences from this sample encode an identical CDR3 as well. V is TRBV29-1 and J is TRBJ1-1; D is uncertain. The germline CDR1 and CDR2 sequences are SQVTM and ANQGSEA. The CDR3 is made up of 13 amino acids. Trimming cost V 6 bases and J 1 base, with 12 bases left between them. CDR3: CSVDHDKNTEAFF. CDR3 DNA: TGCAGCGTAGACCATGACAAGAACACTGAAGCTTTCTTT.

The rearrangement joins TRBV19 to TRBJ1-5, with D maybe TRBD1 (6 bases). The CDR3 length is 16 residues. Per the germline V gene, CDR1 is LNHDA and CDR2 is SQIVND (reference sequence). With 6 bases removed from V and 3 bases from J, the gap between germline ends came to 18 bases. The CDR3 nucleotides read TGTGCCAGTAGCCAAAGCCGACAGGCAAACAATCAGCCCCAGCATTTT. It codes for CASSQSRQANNQPQHF. Supplemented by reference TRBV19 and TRBJ1-5, the full variable domain reads DGGITQSPKYLFRKEGQNVTLSCEQNLNHDAMYWYRQDPGQGLRLIYYSQIVNDFQKGDIAEGYSVSREKKESFPLTVTSAQKNPTAFYLCASSQSRQANNQPQHFGDGTRLSIL.

The gene calls are TRBV29-1 and TRBJ2-7; no firm D call. This CDR3 has 13 residues. CDR1 SQVTM and CDR2 ANQGSEA come from the germline V gene. Trimming removed 5 bases from V and 5 bases from J, with 16 bases in between. This CDR3 is CSVIEEPDNEQYF. The CDR3, as DNA: TGCAGCGTTATAGAAGAGCCCGACAACGAGCAGTACTTC.

Written as DNA, the CDR3 is TGTGCCAGCAGCTTAGGTCCAGACTACAATGAGCAGTTCTTC. Encoded protein: CASSLGPDYNEQFF. The chain uses TRBV7-2 and TRBJ2-1; no definite D call. The CDR3 extends over 14 amino acids. Germline V gene data show CDR1 as SGHTA and CDR2 as FQGNSA. V lost 1 base to trimming and J lost 3 bases, with 7 bases between them. Based on the CDR3 plus reference TRBV7-2 and TRBJ2-1, the full variable domain is GAGVSQSPSNKVTEKGKDVELRCDPISGHTALYWYRQSLGQGLEFLIYFQGNSAPDKSGLPSDRFSAERTGGSVSTLTIQRTQQEDSAVYLCASSLGPDYNEQFFGPGTRLTVL.

The gene calls are TRBV14 and TRBJ1-1, with a possible D match to TRBD1 (6 bases). Trimming took off 7 bases at V and 1 base at J, with 10 bases between the two ends. The CDR3 runs to 13 residues. Germline loops: CDR1 SGHDN, CDR2 FVKESK. As DNA, the CDR3 is TGTGCCAGCAACTCACAGGGGAACACTGAAGCTTTCTTT. Translating gives CASNSQGNTEAFF.

The chain carries TRBV7-9 and TRBJ2-3; possible D gene TRBD1, 6 bases. The length of the CDR3 is 18 residues. Germline V CDR1 and CDR2: SEHNR, FQNEAQ (reference sequence). Trimming shortened V by 5 bases and J by 3 bases, and 24 bases separated the two germline ends. CDR3 in amino acids: CASSPTGCGVYFTDTQYF. The CDR3 nucleotides read TGTGCCAGCAGCCCAACAGGGTGTGGGGTTTACTTTACAGATACGCAGTATTTT.

This clone was observed once. The CDR3 region is CASSPGDGDTQYF. The CDR3 nucleotides read TGTGCCAGCAGTCCCGGGGATGGAGATACGCAGTATTTT. The chain links TRBV6-5 to TRBJ2-3, with a tentative D call TRBD2 (5 bases). There are 13 residues in the CDR3. Germline loops: CDR1 MNHEY, CDR2 SVGAGI. Trimming left V 5 bases short and J 5 bases short, with 11 bases between.

This chain links TRBV5-1 with TRBJ2-2, with 11 bases aligning to TRBD1. This CDR3 contains 18 residues. After removal of 1 base from V and 0 bases from J, the junction contained 5 bases not matched to a gene. Germline V gene data show CDR1 as SGHRS and CDR2 as YFSETQ. This chain's CDR3 is CASSLYPGQGANTGELFF. Written as DNA, the CDR3 is TGCGCCAGCAGCTTGTACCCGGGACAGGGGGCGAACACCGGGGAGCTGTTTTTT.

The genes are TRBV7-3 and TRBJ2-2; TRBD2 agrees at 9 bases. CDR3 length: 16 residues. The V segment lost 0 bases and the J segment 4 bases; nucleotides outside the gene matches: 3. The germline CDR1 and CDR2 sequences are SGHTA and FQGTGA. CDR3 nucleotide sequence: TGTGCCAGCAGCTTAACTGGCGGGAGGGCCACCGGGGAGCTGTTTTTT. Its translation is CASSLTGGRATGELFF.

The rearrangement uses TRBV19 and TRBJ2-1; 9 bases fit TRBD2. V shed 6 bases and J 6 bases; nucleotides not matched to a gene: 9. This CDR3 spans 15 amino acids. Germline CDR1 reads LNHDA; CDR2 reads SQIVND (reference sequence). CDR3 in DNA: TGTGCCAGTAGCCCCTGGGTAGCGGGGGCCAATGAGCAGTTCTTC. Translating gives CASSPWVAGANEQFF.

The chain has TRBV2 and TRBJ2-3, with TRBD2 matching over 9 bases. Trimming took 7 bases from V and 7 from J; bases not matched to a gene: 12. Germline lookup yields CDR1 SNHLY and CDR2 FYNNEI. This CDR3 is built from 15 residues. The CDR3 region is CASNPTGGGAHTQYF. As DNA, the CDR3 is TGTGCCAGCAATCCAACGGGCGGGGGGGCACATACGCAGTATTTT.

V is TRBV7-8 and J is TRBJ2-7; D is possibly TRBD1 (5 bases). The CDR3 has 13 amino acids. V lost 3 bases and J 6 bases, leaving 12 bases between the germline ends. Germline lookup yields CDR1 SGHVS and CDR2 FQNEAQ. The CDR3 nucleotides are TGTGCCAGCAGCTTCCGCTGGGGCCTCGAGCAGTACTTC. Translation gives CASSFRWGLEQYF.

The V call is TRBV6-5, the J call TRBJ2-7; 9 bases agree with TRBD1. V gave up 5 bases and J gave up 6 bases; unmatched junction bases: 5. Germline lookup yields CDR1 MNHEY and CDR2 SVGAGI. The CDR3 is made up of 13 amino acids. This chain's CDR3 is CASSTGTGFEQYF. The DNA for the CDR3 is TGTGCCAGCAGTACCGGGACAGGGTTCGAGCAGTACTTC.

The gene calls are TRBV18 and TRBJ1-1, with D possibly matching TRBD1 (5 bases). CDR3 length: 14 residues. The V end was cut by 3 bases, the J end by 2 bases, with 10 bases between. Looked up from germline, CDR1 is KGHSH and CDR2 is LQKENI. The CDR3 is CASSPRQSNTEAFF. CDR3 in DNA: TGTGCCAGCTCACCCAGACAGTCTAACACTGAAGCTTTCTTT.

CDR3 sequence (DNA): TGTGCCAGCAGCTTAAGCGGGGGAACCCCTAATGAGCAGTTCTTC. This gives the protein CASSLSGGTPNEQFF. The chain uses TRBV25-1 and TRBJ2-1; 8 nucleotides agree with TRBD2. The CDR3 is 15 amino acids. V gave up 6 bases and J gave up 7 bases; unmatched junction bases: 11. Germline loops: CDR1 MGHDK, CDR2 SYGVNS.

This clone was detected a few times. The genes are TRBV3-1 (or the pseudogene TRBV3-2) and TRBJ1-3; D gene ambiguous. This CDR3 has 15 residues. CDR1 and CDR2 from the germline V gene are LGHDT and YNNKEL (reference sequence). Trimming pared 0 bases from V and 10 bases from J, leaving 16 bases between. CDR3 in DNA: TGTGCCAGCAGCCAAGATCTAGGTGCCCTCCGGACCATATATTTT. Its protein is CASSQDLGALRTIYF.

The chain uses TRBV7-2 and TRBJ1-6, with 7 bases that match TRBD1. V lost 0 bases, J lost 9 bases, and 8 bases stayed unmatched. The CDR3 has 16 residues. In germline, CDR1 is SGHTA, CDR2 FQGNSA. This CDR3 is CASSLARQGGLSPLHF. In nucleotides, the CDR3 is TGTGCCAGCAGCTTAGCGCGGCAGGGGGGACTTTCACCCCTCCACTTT.

This chain connects TRBV7-2 to TRBJ2-7; 14 nucleotides match TRBD2. CDR3 length: 17 amino acids. Germline V gene lookup returns CDR1 SGHTA and CDR2 FQGNSA. J was trimmed by 1 base and V by 3 bases; bases with no gene match: 5. The CDR3 DNA reads as TGTGCCAGCAGCTTGACTAGCGGGGGGGCCAGGTCCTACGAGCAGTACTTC. Its translation is CASSLTSGGARSYEQYF. Supplemented by reference TRBV7-2 and TRBJ2-7, the full variable domain reads GAGVSQSPSNKVTEKGKDVELRCDPISGHTALYWYRQSLGQGLEFLIYFQGNSAPDKSGLPSDRFSAERTGGSVSTLTIQRTQQEDSAVYLCASSLTSGGARSYEQYFGPGTRLTVT.

The chain is built from TRBV11-3 and TRBJ1-1; no clear D. V gave up 5 bases and J gave up 10 bases, with 20 bases separating them. CDR1 and CDR2 (germline): SGHNT, YENEEA. The CDR3 has 14 amino acids. CDR3: CASSPRPARVGAFF. The DNA of the CDR3 is TGTGCCAGCAGCCCTAGGCCTGCGCGGGTTGGAGCTTTCTTT. The full variable domain, with the rest looked up from reference TRBV11-3 and TRBJ1-1, is EAGVVQSPRYKIIEKKQPVAFWCNPISGHNTLYWYLQNLGQGPELLIRYENEEAVDDSQLPKDRFSAERLKGVDSTLKIQPAELGDSAVYLCASSPRPARVGAFFGQGTRLTVV.

The V and J genes are TRBV6-5 and TRBJ2-3; D perhaps matches TRBD2 (5 bases). The length of the CDR3 is 13 residues. Trimming shortened V by 7 bases and J by 1 base, and 9 bases separated the two germline ends. From germline, CDR1 is MNHEY and CDR2 SVGAGI. CDR3 in DNA: TGTGCCAGCACCAGCGGAGGCACAGATACGCAGTATTTT. Protein sequence: CASTSGGTDTQYF.

The rearrangement uses TRBV5-1 and TRBJ1-2, with 9 nucleotides matching TRBD1. Germline CDR1 is SGHRS and CDR2 is YFSETQ. Unmatched junction bases numbered 9, after V lost 0 bases and J lost 3 bases. The CDR3 sequence is 17 residues long. CDR3 residues: CASSLGRQGGFDYGYTF. DNA for the CDR3: TGCGCCAGCAGCTTGGGGAGACAGGGGGGATTCGACTATGGCTACACCTTC. The whole variable domain, remainder taken from reference TRBV5-1 and TRBJ1-2, is KAGVTQTPRYLIKTRGQQVTLSCSPISGHRSVSWYQQTPGQGLQFLFEYFSETQRNKGNFPGRFSGRQFSNSRSEMNVSTLELGDSALYLCASSLGRQGGFDYGYTFGSGTRLTVV.

V gene TRBV3-1 (or the pseudogene TRBV3-2) combines with J gene TRBJ2-1; D might be TRBD1 (6 bases). This CDR3 is 13 amino acids long. CDR1 is LGHDT, CDR2 YNNKEL, per germline (reference sequence). V was clipped by 4 bases and J by 13 bases, with 17 bases between them. In DNA form, the CDR3 reads TGTGCCAGCAGCCGGGGGCCGTACTCATCCCAGTTCTTC. Translated: CASSRGPYSSQFF.

The V call is TRBV28, the J call TRBJ2-7; weak D call: TRBD2 (6 bases). The length of the CDR3 is 13 residues. Germline lookup yields CDR1 MDHEN and CDR2 SYDVKM. Between the trimmed V and J ends, which lost 6 bases and 7 bases, there was a span of 16 bases. Here the CDR3 reads CASRLSGTREQYF. The CDR3 DNA reads as TGTGCCAGCAGACTCTCCGGGACTCGTGAGCAGTACTTC.

The gene calls are TRBV9 and TRBJ2-1, with 11 positions matching TRBD2. The V and J ends lost 0 bases and 11 bases, in that order; junction bases with no gene match: 7. Germline assignment: CDR1 SGDLS and CDR2 YYNGEE. The CDR3 contains 15 residues. DNA for the CDR3: TGTGCCAGCAGCGTAGTAGGGACTAGCGGCCTCCAGCAGTTCTTC. Translated, it gives CASSVVGTSGLQQFF.

CDR3 sequence (DNA): TGTGCCAGCAGTTCCCCGACTAGCGGCACAGATACGCAGTATTTT. Its translation is CASSSPTSGTDTQYF. This chain joins TRBV6-5 and TRBJ2-3, with 8 nucleotides matching TRBD2. The CDR3 runs 15 residues. The J segment lost 1 base and the V segment lost 4 bases, leaving 4 bases of the junction unmatched. Looked up from germline, CDR1 is MNHEY and CDR2 is SVGAGI.

The chain couples TRBV6-5 to TRBJ2-5, with D unresolved. Trimming cost V 7 bases and J 1 base, with 13 bases left between them. The CDR3 runs 14 residues. Germline V lookup: CDR1 MNHEY, CDR2 SVGAGI. CDR3 sequence reads: CASTDSRIQETQYF. CDR3 DNA: TGTGCCAGCACCGACTCCCGTATCCAAGAGACCCAGTACTTC.

This clone was picked up one time. V and J are TRBV7-9 and TRBJ2-2; 10 bases agree with TRBD2. CDR3 length: 19 residues. Per germline, CDR1 SEHNR and CDR2 FQNEAQ (reference sequence). The J segment lost 4 bases and the V segment lost 2 bases, leaving 13 bases of the junction unmatched. Here the CDR3 reads CASSLKASGRRLGTGELFF. The CDR3 nucleotides read TGTGCCAGCAGCTTAAAAGCTAGCGGGAGAAGGTTGGGCACCGGGGAGCTGTTTTTT.

V usage is TRBV18 and J usage is TRBJ1-5; TRBD1 matches 9 bases. Unmatched junction bases numbered 2, after V lost 3 bases and J lost 2 bases. The CDR3 is 15 residues long. CDR1 is KGHSH, CDR2 LQKENI, per germline. Written as DNA, the CDR3 is TGTGCCAGCTCACCGGGACAGGGTGGCAATCAGCCCCAGCATTTT. Encoded protein: CASSPGQGGNQPQHF.

The J gene is TRBJ1-5, the V gene TRBV7-8, with 7 bases identical to TRBD1. This CDR3 is 16 amino acids long. Germline V gene data show CDR1 as SGHVS and CDR2 as FQNEAQ. Germline trimming cut 4 bases from V and 1 base from J; bases unmatched to any gene: 7. This CDR3 reads CASSSYRGLSNQPQHF. The CDR3 region has the DNA TGTGCCAGCAGCTCATACAGGGGCCTGAGCAATCAGCCCCAGCATTTT.

The chain combines TRBV18 with TRBJ2-2; D is unclear. This CDR3 spans 14 amino acids. Per germline, CDR1 KGHSH and CDR2 LQKENI. V gave up 4 bases and J gave up 2 bases, with 8 bases separating them. CDR3: CASSLQSNTGELFF. The CDR3 DNA reads as TGTGCCAGCTCACTACAGTCTAACACCGGGGAGCTGTTTTTT.